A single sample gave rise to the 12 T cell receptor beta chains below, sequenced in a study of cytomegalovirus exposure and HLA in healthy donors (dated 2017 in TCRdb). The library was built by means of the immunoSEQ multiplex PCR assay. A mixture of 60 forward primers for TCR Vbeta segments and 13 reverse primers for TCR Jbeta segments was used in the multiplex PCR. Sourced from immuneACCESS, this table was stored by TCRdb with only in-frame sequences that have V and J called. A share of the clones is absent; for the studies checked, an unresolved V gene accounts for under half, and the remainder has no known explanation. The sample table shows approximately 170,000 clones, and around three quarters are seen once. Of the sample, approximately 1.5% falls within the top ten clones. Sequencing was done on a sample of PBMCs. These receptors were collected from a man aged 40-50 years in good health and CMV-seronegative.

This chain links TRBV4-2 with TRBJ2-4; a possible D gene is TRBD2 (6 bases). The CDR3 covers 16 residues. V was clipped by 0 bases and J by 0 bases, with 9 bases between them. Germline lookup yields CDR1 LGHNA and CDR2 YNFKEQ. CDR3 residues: CASSQERDLAKNIQYF. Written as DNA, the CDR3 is TGTGCCAGCAGCCAAGAGCGGGATCTAGCCAAAAACATTCAGTACTTC.

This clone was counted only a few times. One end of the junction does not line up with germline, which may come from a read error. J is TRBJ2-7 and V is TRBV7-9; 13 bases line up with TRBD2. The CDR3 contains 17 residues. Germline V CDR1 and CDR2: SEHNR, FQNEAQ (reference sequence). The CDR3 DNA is TGTTCCAGCACCCTCCCCGGAACTAGCGGGAGGGCCCACGAGCAGTACTTC. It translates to CSSTLPGTSGRAHEQYF.

The CDR3 DNA sequence: TGTGCCAGCAGCGTAGCGGGAGGGAGTAATGAGCAGTTCTTC. It specifies CASSVAGGSNEQFF. The V call is TRBV9, the J call TRBJ2-1; 8 positions agree with TRBD2. The V gene's germline CDR1 is SGDLS and CDR2 YYNGEE. The CDR3 is made up of 14 amino acids. Losses at the gene ends were 0 bases for V and 7 bases for J; bases not matched to a gene: 3. Drawing the rest from reference TRBV9 and TRBJ2-1, the complete variable domain is DSGVTQTPKHLITATGQRVTLRCSPRSGDLSVYWYQQSLDQGLQFLIQYYNGEERAKGNILERFSAQQFPDLHSELNLSSLELGDSALYFCASSVAGGSNEQFFGPGTRLTVL.

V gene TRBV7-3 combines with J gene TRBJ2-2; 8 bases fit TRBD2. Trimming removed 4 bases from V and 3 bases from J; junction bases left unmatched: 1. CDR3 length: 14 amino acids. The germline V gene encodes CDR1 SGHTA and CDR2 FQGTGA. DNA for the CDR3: TGTGCCAGCAGCTCGGGACTAGACACCGGGGAGCTGTTTTTT. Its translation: CASSSGLDTGELFF.

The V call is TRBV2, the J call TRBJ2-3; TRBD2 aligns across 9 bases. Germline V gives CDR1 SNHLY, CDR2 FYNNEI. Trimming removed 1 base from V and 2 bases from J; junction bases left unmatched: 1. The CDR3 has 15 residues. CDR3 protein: CASSEGLAATDTQYF. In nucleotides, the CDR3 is TGTGCCAGCAGTGAAGGACTAGCGGCCACAGATACGCAGTATTTT.

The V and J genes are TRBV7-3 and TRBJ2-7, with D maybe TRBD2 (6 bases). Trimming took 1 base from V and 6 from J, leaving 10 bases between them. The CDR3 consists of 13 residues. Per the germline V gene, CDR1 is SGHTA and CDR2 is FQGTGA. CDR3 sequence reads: CASSLKGGSEQYF. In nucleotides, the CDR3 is TGTGCCAGCAGCTTAAAGGGAGGATCCGAGCAGTACTTC.

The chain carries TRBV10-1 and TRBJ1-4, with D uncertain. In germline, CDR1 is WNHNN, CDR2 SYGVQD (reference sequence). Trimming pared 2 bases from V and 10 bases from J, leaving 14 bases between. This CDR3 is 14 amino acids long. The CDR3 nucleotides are TGCGCCAGCAGTGAGAACGGGGAGAAGGCAAAACTGTTTTTT. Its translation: CASSENGEKAKLFF.

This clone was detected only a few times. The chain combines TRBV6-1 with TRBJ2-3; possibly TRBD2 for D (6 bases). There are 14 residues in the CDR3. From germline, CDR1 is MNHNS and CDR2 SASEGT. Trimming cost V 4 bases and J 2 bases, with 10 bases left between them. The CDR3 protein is CASSVRDDTDTQYF. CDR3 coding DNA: TGTGCCAGCAGTGTGCGGGATGACACAGATACGCAGTATTTT.

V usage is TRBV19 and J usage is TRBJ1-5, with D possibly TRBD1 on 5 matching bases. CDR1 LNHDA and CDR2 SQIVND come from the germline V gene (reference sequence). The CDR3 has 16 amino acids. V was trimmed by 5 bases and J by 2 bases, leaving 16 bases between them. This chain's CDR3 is CASSLGGGSGNQPQHF. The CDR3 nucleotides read TGTGCCAGTAGTCTCGGGGGGGGATCAGGCAATCAGCCCCAGCATTTT.

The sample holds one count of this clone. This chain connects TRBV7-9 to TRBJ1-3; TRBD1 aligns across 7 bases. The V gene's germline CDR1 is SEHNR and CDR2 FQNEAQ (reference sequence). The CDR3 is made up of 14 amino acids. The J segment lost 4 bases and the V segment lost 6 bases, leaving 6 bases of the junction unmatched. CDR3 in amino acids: CASRPTGVGNTIYF. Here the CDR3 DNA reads TGTGCCAGCAGGCCAACAGGGGTGGGAAACACCATATATTTT.

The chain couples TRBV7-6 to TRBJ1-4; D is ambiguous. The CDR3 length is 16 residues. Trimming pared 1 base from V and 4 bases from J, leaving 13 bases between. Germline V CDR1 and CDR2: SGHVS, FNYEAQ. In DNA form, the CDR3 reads TGTGCCAGCAGCTTAGAGGGTGACTACTATAATGAAAAACTGTTTTTT. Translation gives CASSLEGDYYNEKLFF. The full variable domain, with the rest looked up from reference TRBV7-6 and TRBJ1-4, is GAGVSQSPRYKVTKRGQDVALRCDPISGHVSLYWYRQALGQGPEFLTYFNYEAQQDKSGLPNDRFSAERPEGSISTLTIQRTEQRDSAMYRCASSLEGDYYNEKLFFGSGTQLSVL.

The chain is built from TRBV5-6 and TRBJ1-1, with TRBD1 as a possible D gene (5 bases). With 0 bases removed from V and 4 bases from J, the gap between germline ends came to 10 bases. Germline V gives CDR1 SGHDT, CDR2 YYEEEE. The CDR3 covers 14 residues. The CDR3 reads CASSLGAGGTEAFF. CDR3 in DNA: TGTGCCAGCAGCTTGGGGGCGGGGGGCACTGAAGCTTTCTTT.